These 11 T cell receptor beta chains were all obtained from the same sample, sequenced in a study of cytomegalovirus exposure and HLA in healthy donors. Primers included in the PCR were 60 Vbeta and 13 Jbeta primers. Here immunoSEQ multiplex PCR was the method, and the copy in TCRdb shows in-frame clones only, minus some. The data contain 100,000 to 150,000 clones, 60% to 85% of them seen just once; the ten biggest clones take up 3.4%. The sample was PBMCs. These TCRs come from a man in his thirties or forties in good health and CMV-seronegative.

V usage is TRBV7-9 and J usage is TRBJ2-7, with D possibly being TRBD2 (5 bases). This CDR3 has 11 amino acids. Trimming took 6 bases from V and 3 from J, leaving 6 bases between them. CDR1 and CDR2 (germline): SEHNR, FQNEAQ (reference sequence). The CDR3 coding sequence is TGTGCCAGCAGGAGGGACTACGAGCAGTACTTC. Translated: CASRRDYEQYF.

The CDR3 DNA is TGTGCCAGCAGCTATCTTCCTCAACTGCCACAGCCCCAGCATTTT. It codes for CASSYLPQLPQPQHF. The V gene is TRBV7-2, the J gene TRBJ1-5; D is undetermined. Trimming pared 4 bases from V and 7 bases from J, leaving 17 bases between. CDR3 length equals 15 residues. Germline V gene lookup returns CDR1 SGHTA and CDR2 FQGNSA.

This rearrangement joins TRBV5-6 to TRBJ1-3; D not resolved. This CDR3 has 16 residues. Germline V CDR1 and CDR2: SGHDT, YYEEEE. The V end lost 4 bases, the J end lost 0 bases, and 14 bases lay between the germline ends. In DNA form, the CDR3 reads TGTGCCAGCAGCCCTGTGGCGGGAGGCTCTGGAAACACCATATATTTT. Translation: CASSPVAGGSGNTIYF.

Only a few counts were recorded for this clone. The CDR3: CASSSGQSEKLFF. The CDR3 DNA follows: TGTGCCAGCAGTTCGGGACAGAGTGAAAAACTGTTTTTT. V and J are TRBV6-5 and TRBJ1-4, with 7 bases aligning to TRBD1. Germline V lookup: CDR1 MNHEY, CDR2 SVGAGI. This CDR3 spans 13 amino acids. V was clipped by 4 bases and J by 7 bases; unmatched bases: 3.

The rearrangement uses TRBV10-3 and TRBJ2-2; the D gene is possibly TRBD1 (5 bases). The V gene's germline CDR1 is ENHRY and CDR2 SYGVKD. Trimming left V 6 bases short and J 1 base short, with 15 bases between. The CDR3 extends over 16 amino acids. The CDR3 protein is CAIRVDSRLNTGELFF. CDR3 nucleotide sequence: TGTGCCATCAGGGTTGACAGTCGCCTGAACACCGGGGAGCTGTTTTTT.

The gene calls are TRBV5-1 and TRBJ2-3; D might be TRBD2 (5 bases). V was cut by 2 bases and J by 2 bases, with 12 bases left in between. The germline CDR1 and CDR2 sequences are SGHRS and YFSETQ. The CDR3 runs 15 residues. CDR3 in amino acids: CASSFRGDYTDTQYF. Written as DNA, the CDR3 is TGCGCCAGCAGCTTTCGGGGAGATTACACAGATACGCAGTATTTT.

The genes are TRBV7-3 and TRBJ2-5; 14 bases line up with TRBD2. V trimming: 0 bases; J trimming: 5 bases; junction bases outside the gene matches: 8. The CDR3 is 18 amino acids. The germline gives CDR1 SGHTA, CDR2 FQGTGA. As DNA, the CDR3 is TGTGCCAGCAGCTTAACGACGACTAGCGGGGGGGCGCGGGAGACCCAGTACTTC. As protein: CASSLTTTSGGARETQYF.

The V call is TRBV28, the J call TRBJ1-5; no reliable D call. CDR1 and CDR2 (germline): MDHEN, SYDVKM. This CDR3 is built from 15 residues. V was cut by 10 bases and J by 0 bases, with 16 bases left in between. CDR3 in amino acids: CATHELAYSNQPQHF. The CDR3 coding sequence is TGTGCCACCCACGAATTGGCTTATAGCAATCAGCCCCAGCATTTT.

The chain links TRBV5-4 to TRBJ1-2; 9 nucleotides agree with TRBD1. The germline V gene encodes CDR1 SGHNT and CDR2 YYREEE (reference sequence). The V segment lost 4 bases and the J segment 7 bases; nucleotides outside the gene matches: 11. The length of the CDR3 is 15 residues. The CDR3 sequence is CASSVPGQGLFGYTF. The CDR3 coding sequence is TGTGCCAGCAGCGTACCGGGACAGGGTCTCTTTGGCTACACCTTC.

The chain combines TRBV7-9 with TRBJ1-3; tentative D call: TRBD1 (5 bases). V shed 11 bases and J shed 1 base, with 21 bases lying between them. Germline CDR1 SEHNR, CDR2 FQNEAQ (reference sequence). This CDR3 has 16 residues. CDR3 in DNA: TGTGCCTCAGAGTGGGTCGGGACTGGATCTGGAAACACCATATATTTT. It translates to CASEWVGTGSGNTIYF. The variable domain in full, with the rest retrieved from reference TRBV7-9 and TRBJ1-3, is DTGVSQNPRHKITKRGQNVTFRCDPISEHNRLYWYRQTLGQGPEFLTYFQNEAQLEKSRLLSDRFSAERPKGSFSTLEIQRTEQGDSAMYLCASEWVGTGSGNTIYFGEGSWLTVV.

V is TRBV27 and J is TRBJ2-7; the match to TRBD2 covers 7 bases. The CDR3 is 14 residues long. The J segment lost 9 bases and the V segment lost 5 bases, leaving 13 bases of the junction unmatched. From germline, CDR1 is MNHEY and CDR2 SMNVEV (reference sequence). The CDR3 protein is CASSNWGGKGGQYF. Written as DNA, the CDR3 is TGTGCCAGCAGTAACTGGGGGGGAAAGGGTGGGCAGTACTTC.